The clone carrying this T cell receptor beta chain appeared many times. Its antigen is unknown. The record originates from a study of regulatory T cells in long-lasting Graves disease. V lost 0 bases, J lost 5 bases, and 10 bases lay in between. The CDR3 consists of 13 residues. The germline gives CDR1 GTSNPN, CDR2 SVGIG (reference sequence). Time point given: newly diagnosed GD, antithyroid drugs for less than 3 months. The TCR library was made from RNA extracted from PBMCs. Tubes containing EDTA received roughly 9 milliliters of drawn peripheral blood. Arm-PCR of CDR3 regions and iRepertoire HTBI primers were used to build TCR beta libraries. From the multiplex PCR reads, TCRdb called clonotypes with MiXCR, one entry per CDR3 protein. The sample lists 400,000 to 550,000 distinct CDR3 sequences, 16% seen once, with 23% in the top ten. Study-level findings and limits: Persistent Graves' patients showed a TCR diversity that was lower than that of newly diagnosed ones.

The sample was also reused in another study, on T cells in Graves' hyperthyroidism and ophthalmopathy. From that study: In validation, the model predicted ophthalmopathy. These predictions came a median approximately six months before onset.

The origin of this receptor is a woman aged 18-29 years with Graves disease. This sample comprised peripheral blood mononuclear cells (PBMCs), obtained at new diagnosis, from a patient treated with antithyroid drugs. The chain couples TRBV30 to TRBJ1-1; the D is unclear. CDR3 protein: CAWSVGGRTEAFF. The DNA for the CDR3 is TGTGCCTGGAGTGTAGGAGGAAGGACTGAAGCTTTCTTT.